This is a list of T cell receptor beta chains from one sample in a study of T cell repertoires in cytomegalovirus infection. MiXCR, applied by TCRdb to the reads, yields one record per CDR3 protein. This table has about 240,000 distinct CDR3 sequences, more than 9% appearing once. Material for sequencing was PBMCs. The receptor source for this set is a human donor in good health (CMV status not recorded). Some clones in this sample may be carry-over from other donors' samples. CDR3s include the opening cysteine and the closing phenylalanine or tryptophan. Each record gives: D gene, clone size, V gene, J gene, CDR3 protein, CDR3 DNA. The D gene is left open where the match is weak. Size is stated for part of the rows, as once, few or many counts, or as a class when the clone is expanded.

NA	NA	TRBV29-1	TRBJ2-4	CSVEDNTVNIQYF	TGCAGCGTTGAAGACAACACAGTTAACATTCAGTACTTC
NA	NA	TRBV7-3	TRBJ2-6	CASSLSSGGGPGANVLTF	TGTGCCAGCAGCTTAAGCTCGGGTGGGGGGCCCGGGGCCAACGTCCTGACTTTC
NA	NA	TRBV19	TRBJ2-2	CASSIRGRGTGELFF	TGTGCCAGTAGTATACGCGGCCGGGGGACCGGGGAGCTGTTTTTT
TRBD2	few	TRBV6-2/TRBV6-3	TRBJ2-3	CASSNPSLIAGVADTQYF	TGTGCCAGCAGCAATCCCTCGCTAATAGCGGGAGTAGCAGATACGCAGTATTTT
NA	many	TRBV12-5	TRBJ2-2	CASGLIRYPNTGELFF	TGTGCTAGTGGTTTGATCCGTTATCCGAACACCGGGGAGCTGTTTTTT
NA	NA	TRBV14	TRBJ1-4	CASSQEARGKLFF	TGTGCCAGCAGCCAAGAGGCAAGGGGAAAACTGTTTTTT
TRBD2	many	TRBV10-3	TRBJ2-5	CAISDGTSGGGETQYF	TGTGCCATCAGTGACGGGACTAGCGGGGGAGGAGAGACCCAGTACTTC
NA	many	TRBV7-2	TRBJ1-1	CASSSSWSTEAFF	TGTGCCAGCAGCTCCTCGTGGAGCACTGAAGCTTTCTTT
NA	many	TRBV6-2/TRBV6-3	TRBJ2-3	CASSYSLGYTQYF	TGTGCCAGCAGTTATTCGCTGGGATATACGCAGTATTTT
NA	NA	TRBV2	TRBJ2-2	CASSAGPTAAGELFF	TGTGCCAGCAGTGCGGGACCGACGGCGGCCGGGGAGCTGTTTTTT
NA	NA	TRBV12-3/TRBV12-4	TRBJ1-2	CASSLQGLGYTF	TGTGCCAGCAGTTTGCAGGGTCTGGGCTACACCTTC
NA	NA	TRBV6-1	TRBJ2-3	CATPSVWEGTDTQYF	TGTGCCACCCCCTCTGTCTGGGAGGGCACAGATACGCAGTATTTT
NA	many	TRBV11-3	TRBJ1-4	CASSRDTNEKLFF	TGTGCCAGCAGCCGGGACACTAATGAAAAACTGTTTTTT
TRBD2	NA	TRBV9	TRBJ2-3	CASSLRVSGGTSTDTQYF	TGTGCCAGCAGCCTCCGCGTTAGCGGGGGCACTAGCACAGATACGCAGTATTTT
TRBD2	many	TRBV19	TRBJ2-7	CASTPASGRAREQYF	TGTGCCAGTACCCCGGCTAGCGGGAGGGCTCGGGAGCAGTACTTC
TRBD2	many	TRBV11-2	TRBJ2-1	CASSLIRGRAMGEQFF	TGTGCCAGCAGCTTAATACGCGGGAGGGCCATGGGTGAGCAGTTCTTC
TRBD1	NA	TRBV6-5	TRBJ2-7	CASSLQGAQSSYEQYF	TGTGCCAGCAGCCTACAGGGGGCCCAAAGCTCCTACGAGCAGTACTTC
TRBD2	few	TRBV5-5	TRBJ2-5	CASSAIGTSRTQETQYF	TGTGCCAGCAGCGCAATCGGGACTAGCAGAACACAAGAGACCCAGTACTTC
NA	NA	TRBV9	TRBJ2-1	CASSVDAALMYNEQFF	TGTGCCAGCAGCGTAGATGCGGCCCTTATGTACAATGAGCAGTTCTTC
NA	few	TRBV20-1	TRBJ1-1	CSATGFGTEAFF	TGCAGTGCTACAGGTTTCGGCACTGAAGCTTTCTTT
NA	NA	TRBV20-1	TRBJ2-3	CSAHHRERSTDTQYF	TGCAGTGCTCACCACCGGGAGCGGAGCACAGATACGCAGTATTTT
TRBD1	few	TRBV28	TRBJ1-4	CASLVSGTDNEKLFF	TGTGCCAGCCTCGTCTCCGGGACAGATAATGAAAAACTGTTTTTT
TRBD2	many	TRBV7-8	TRBJ2-1	CASSPRSGTTRNEQFF	TGTGCCAGCAGCCCCAGAAGCGGGACTACAAGGAATGAGCAGTTCTTC
NA	many	TRBV7-3	TRBJ2-3	CASSFSGYTDTQYF	TGTGCCAGCAGCTTCTCCGGATACACAGATACGCAGTATTTT
TRBD1	NA	TRBV19	TRBJ1-5	CASSTTGDHQPQRF	TGTGCCAGTAGTACCACAGGGGACCATCAGCCCCAGCGTTTT
TRBD2	NA	TRBV6-4	TRBJ2-1	CASSEDPSGGGEQFF	TGTGCCAGCAGTGAAGATCCCAGCGGGGGGGGTGAGCAGTTCTTC
NA	NA	TRBV7-2	TRBJ1-1	CASSFGQRTTEAFF	TGTGCCAGCAGCTTTGGACAGAGAACAACTGAAGCTTTCTTT
NA	NA	TRBV29-1	TRBJ2-2	CSVASASSNTGELFF	TGCAGCGTTGCGTCAGCGTCTTCGAACACCGGGGAGCTGTTTTTT
TRBD2	many	TRBV7-2	TRBJ2-3	CASSPRLAGDTDTQYF	TGTGCCAGCAGCCCGCGACTAGCGGGTGATACAGATACGCAGTATTTT
TRBD2	many	TRBV25-1	TRBJ2-3	CASSGGLATDTQYF	TGTGCCAGCAGTGGGGGACTAGCCACAGATACGCAGTATTTT
TRBD2	few	TRBV5-5	TRBJ2-7	CASSPLLAGVGEQYF	TGTGCCAGCAGCCCGTTACTAGCGGGAGTGGGTGAGCAGTACTTC